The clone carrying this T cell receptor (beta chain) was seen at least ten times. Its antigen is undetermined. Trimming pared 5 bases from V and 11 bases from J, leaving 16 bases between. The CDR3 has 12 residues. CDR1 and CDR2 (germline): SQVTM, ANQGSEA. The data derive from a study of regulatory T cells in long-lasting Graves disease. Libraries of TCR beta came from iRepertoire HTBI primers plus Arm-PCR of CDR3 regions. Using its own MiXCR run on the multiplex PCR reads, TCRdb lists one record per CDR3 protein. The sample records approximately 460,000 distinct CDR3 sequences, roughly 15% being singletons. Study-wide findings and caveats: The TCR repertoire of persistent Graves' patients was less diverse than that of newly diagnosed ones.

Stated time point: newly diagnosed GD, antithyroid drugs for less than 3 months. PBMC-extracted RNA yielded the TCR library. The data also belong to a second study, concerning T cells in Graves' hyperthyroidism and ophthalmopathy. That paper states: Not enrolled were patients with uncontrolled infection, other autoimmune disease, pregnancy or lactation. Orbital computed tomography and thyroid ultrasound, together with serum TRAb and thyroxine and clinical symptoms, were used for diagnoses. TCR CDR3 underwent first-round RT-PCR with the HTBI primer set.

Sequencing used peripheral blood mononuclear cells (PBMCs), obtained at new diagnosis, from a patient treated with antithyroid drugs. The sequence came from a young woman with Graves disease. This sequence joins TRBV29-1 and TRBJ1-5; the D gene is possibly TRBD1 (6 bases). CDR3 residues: CSVRGGGQAQHF. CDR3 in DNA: TGCAGCGTTCGAGGGGGGGGCCAGGCCCAGCATTTT.